The 3 T cell receptor beta chains listed next were all sequenced from one sample in a study of graft-versus-host responses after intestinal transplantation. Some clones are missing from TCRdb's copy, which holds only in-frame ones; the method was immunoSEQ multiplex PCR. Here the sample spans some 96,000 clones, about 90% being singletons. Antigen specificity for these receptors is unknown. This specimen consisted of unstimulated CD4+ T cells sorted from spleen or lymph node cells, obtained before transplant. The receptor source for this set is a human donor who was the organ donor for an intestinal transplant.

The rearrangement links TRBV6-1 to TRBJ2-7; the D gene is possibly TRBD2 (6 bases). Deletions cut 0 bases from V and 2 bases from J, with 11 bases between. From germline, CDR1 is MNHNS and CDR2 SASEGT. The CDR3 extends over 15 amino acids. CDR3 sequence reads: CASSEAKGRPYEQYF. CDR3 coding DNA: TGTGCCAGCAGTGAAGCGAAGGGGAGGCCCTACGAGCAGTACTTC.

The chain links TRBV9 to TRBJ2-1; D possibly corresponds to TRBD2 (7 bases). Trimming pared 0 bases from V and 5 bases from J, leaving 18 bases between. The CDR3 consists of 17 residues. In germline, CDR1 is SGDLS, CDR2 YYNGEE. CDR3 sequence (DNA): TGTGCCAGCAGCGTAGTCCTCGGCGGGGGCGGCAACAATGAGCAGTTCTTC. Amino acid sequence: CASSVVLGGGGNNEQFF.

The J gene is TRBJ1-6, the V gene TRBV4-2, with D uncertain. The germline CDR1 and CDR2 sequences are LGHNA and YNFKEQ. CDR3 length equals 15 residues. The germline V and J ends were trimmed by 0 bases and 10 bases, with 13 bases remaining between them. The CDR3 DNA follows: TGTGCCAGCAGCCAAGACCCAGGTGGGAGGTCACCCCTCCACTTT. Its translation: CASSQDPGGRSPLHF.